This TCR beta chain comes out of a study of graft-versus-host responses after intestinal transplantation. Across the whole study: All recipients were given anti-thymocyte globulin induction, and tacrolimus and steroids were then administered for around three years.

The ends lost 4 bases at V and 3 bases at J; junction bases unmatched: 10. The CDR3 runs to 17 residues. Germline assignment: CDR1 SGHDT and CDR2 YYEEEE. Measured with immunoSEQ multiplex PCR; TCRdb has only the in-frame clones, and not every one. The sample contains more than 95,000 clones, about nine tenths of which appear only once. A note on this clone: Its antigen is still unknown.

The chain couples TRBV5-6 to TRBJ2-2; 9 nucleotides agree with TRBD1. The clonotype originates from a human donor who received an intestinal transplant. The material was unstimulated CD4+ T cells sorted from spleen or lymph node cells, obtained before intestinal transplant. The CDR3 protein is CASSDLGQGLDTGELFF. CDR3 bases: TGTGCCAGCAGCGACTTAGGACAGGGGCTCGACACCGGGGAGCTGTTTTTT.